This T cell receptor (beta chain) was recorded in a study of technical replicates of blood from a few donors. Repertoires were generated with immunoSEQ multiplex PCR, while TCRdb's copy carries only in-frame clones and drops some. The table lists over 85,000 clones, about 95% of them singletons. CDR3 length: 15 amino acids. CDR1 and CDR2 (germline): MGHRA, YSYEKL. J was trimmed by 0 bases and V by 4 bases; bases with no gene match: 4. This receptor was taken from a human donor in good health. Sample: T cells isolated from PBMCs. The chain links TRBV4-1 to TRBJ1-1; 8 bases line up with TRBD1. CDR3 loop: CASSRGQGMNTEAFF. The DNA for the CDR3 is TGCGCCAGCAGCCGAGGACAGGGAATGAACACTGAAGCTTTCTTT.